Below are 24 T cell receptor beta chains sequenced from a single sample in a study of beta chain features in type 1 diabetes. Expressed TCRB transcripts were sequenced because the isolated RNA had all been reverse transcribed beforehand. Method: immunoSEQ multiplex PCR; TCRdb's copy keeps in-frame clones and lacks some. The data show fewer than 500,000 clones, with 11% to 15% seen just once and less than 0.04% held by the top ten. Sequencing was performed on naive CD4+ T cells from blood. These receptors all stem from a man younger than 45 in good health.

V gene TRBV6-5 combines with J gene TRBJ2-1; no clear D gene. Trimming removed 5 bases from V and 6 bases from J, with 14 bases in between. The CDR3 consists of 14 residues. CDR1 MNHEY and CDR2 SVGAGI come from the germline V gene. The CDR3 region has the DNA TGTGCCAGCAGTCGTAACGGGCCACTCAATGAGCAGTTCTTC. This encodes CASSRNGPLNEQFF.

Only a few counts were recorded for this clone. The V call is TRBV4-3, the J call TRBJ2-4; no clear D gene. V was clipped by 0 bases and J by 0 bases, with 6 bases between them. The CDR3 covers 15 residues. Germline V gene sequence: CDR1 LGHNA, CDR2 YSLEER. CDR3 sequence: CASSQDRLAKNIQYF. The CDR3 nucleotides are TGCGCCAGCAGCCAAGACCGATTAGCCAAAAACATTCAGTACTTC.

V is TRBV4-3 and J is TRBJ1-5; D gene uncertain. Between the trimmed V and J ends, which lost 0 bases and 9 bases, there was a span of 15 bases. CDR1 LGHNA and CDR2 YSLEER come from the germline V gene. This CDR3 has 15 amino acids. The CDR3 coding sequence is TGCGCCAGCAGCCAAGATAGGGCGGGTTTGCGGCCCCAGCATTTT. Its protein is CASSQDRAGLRPQHF.

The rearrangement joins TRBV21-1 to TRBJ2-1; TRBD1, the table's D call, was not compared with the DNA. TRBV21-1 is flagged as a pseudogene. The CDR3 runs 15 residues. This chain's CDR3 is CATAPGQGSYNEQFF. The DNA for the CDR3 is TGTGCCACCGCCCCGGGACAGGGGTCTTACAATGAGCAGTTCTTC.

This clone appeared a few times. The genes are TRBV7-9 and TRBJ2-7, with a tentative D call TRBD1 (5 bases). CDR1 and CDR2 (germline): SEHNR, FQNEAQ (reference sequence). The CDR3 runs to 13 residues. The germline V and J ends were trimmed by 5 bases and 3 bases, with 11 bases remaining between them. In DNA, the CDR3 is TGTGCCAGCAGCAAAGGGGCCTACTACGAGCAGTACGTC. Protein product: CASSKGAYYEQYV.

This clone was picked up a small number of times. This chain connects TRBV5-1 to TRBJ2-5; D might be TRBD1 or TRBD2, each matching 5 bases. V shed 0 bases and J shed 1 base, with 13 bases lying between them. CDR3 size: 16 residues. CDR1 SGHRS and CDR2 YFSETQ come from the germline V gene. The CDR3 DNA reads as TGCGCCAGCAGCTTGGGGGACGGCCGGTCCCAAGAGACCCAGTACTTC. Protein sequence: CASSLGDGRSQETQYF. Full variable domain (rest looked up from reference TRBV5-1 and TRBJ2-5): KAGVTQTPRYLIKTRGQQVTLSCSPISGHRSVSWYQQTPGQGLQFLFEYFSETQRNKGNFPGRFSGRQFSNSRSEMNVSTLELGDSALYLCASSLGDGRSQETQYFGPGTRLLVL.

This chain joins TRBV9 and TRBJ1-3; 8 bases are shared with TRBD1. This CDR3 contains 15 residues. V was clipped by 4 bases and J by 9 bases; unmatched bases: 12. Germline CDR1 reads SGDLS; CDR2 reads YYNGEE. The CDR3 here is CASSLDRGEGGTIYF. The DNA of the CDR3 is TGTGCCAGCAGCCTTGACAGGGGAGAAGGCGGCACCATATATTTT.

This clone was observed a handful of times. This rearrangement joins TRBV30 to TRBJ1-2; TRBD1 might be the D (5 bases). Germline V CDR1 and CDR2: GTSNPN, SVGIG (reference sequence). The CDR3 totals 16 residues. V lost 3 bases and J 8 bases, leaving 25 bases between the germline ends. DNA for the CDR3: TGTGCCTGGAGCCGTAAGCGGGACCTTTCAGAGGGCGGCTACACCTTC. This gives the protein CAWSRKRDLSEGGYTF.

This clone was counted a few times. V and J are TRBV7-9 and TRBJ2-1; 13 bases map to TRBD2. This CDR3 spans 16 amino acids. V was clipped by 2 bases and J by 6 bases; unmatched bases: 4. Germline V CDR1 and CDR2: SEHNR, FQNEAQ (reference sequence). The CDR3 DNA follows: TGTGCCAGCAGCTTATCAGGACTAGCGGGGGTCAATGAGCAGTTCTTC. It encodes CASSLSGLAGVNEQFF.

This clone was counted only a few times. The CDR3 protein is CASSPRGQRQETQYF. CDR3 nucleotides: TGTGCCAGCAGCCCCCGAGGACAGCGCCAAGAGACCCAGTACTTC. The chain employs TRBV9 and TRBJ2-5; possibly TRBD1 for D (6 bases). Germline V gene data show CDR1 as SGDLS and CDR2 as YYNGEE. The CDR3 has 15 amino acids. Trimming stripped 4 bases from V and 1 base from J, with 14 bases between.

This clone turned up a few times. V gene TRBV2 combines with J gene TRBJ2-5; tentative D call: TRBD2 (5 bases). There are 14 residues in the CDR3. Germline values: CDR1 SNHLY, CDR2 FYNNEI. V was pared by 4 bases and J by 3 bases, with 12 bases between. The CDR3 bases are TGTGCCAGCAGTGCTGGAGGCAGGAAAGAGACCCAGTACTTC. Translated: CASSAGGRKETQYF.

Written as DNA, the CDR3 is TGTGCCAGCAGCCATGGCCTGGGGGAGCTGTTTTTT. Translated, it gives CASSHGLGELFF. The chain carries TRBV7-9 and TRBJ2-2, with unresolved D. V was cut by 5 bases and J by 8 bases, with 9 bases left in between. CDR1 is SEHNR, CDR2 FQNEAQ, per germline (reference sequence). The CDR3 runs to 12 residues.

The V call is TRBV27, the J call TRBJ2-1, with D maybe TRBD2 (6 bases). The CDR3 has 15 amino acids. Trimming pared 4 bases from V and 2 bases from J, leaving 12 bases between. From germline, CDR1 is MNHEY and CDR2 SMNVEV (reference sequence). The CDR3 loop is CASSSEGGTYNEQFF. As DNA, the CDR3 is TGTGCCAGCAGTTCGGAGGGAGGCACCTACAATGAGCAGTTCTTC.

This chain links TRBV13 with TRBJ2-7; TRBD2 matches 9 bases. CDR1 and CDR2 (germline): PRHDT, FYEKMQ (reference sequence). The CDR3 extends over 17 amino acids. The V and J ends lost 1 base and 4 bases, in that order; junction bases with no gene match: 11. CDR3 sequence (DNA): TGTGCCAGCAGCTTAGCAGCGGCTAGCGGGGCACGTTACGAGCAGTACTTC. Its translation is CASSLAAASGARYEQYF.

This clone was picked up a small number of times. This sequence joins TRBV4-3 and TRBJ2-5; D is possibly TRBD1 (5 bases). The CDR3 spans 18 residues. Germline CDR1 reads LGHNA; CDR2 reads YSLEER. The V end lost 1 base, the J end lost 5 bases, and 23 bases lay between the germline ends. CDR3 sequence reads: CASSQVEFEARVMETQYF. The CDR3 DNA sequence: TGCGCCAGCAGCCAAGTGGAGTTTGAGGCCAGGGTAATGGAGACCCAGTACTTC.

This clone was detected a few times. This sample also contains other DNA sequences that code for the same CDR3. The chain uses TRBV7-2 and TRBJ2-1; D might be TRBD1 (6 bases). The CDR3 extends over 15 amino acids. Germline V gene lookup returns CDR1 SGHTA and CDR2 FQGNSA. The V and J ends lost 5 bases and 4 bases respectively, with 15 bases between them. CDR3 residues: CASSLGQGSYNEQFF. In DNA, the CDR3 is TGTGCCAGCAGCCTGGGGCAGGGGTCGTACAATGAGCAGTTCTTC.

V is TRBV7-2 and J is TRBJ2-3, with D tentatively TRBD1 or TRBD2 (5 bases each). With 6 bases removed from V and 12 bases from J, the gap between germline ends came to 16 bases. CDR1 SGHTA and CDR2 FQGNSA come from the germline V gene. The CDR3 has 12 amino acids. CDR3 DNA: TGTGCCAGCAGTAGACCCCGAGGGGACCAGTATTTT. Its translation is CASSRPRGDQYF.

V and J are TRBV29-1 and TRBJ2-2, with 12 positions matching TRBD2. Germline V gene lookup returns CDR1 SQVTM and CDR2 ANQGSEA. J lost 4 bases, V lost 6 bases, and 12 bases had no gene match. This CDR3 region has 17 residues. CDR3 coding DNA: TGCAGCGTGCAACTACGGACTAGCGGGACTATCACCGGGGAGCTGTTTTTT. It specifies CSVQLRTSGTITGELFF.

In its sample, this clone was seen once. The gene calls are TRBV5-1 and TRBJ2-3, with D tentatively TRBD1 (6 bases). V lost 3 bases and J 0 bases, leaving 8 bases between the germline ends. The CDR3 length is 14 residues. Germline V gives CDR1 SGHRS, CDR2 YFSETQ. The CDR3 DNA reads TGCGCCAGCAGCTCGGGACAAAGCACAGATACGCAGTATTTT. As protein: CASSSGQSTDTQYF.

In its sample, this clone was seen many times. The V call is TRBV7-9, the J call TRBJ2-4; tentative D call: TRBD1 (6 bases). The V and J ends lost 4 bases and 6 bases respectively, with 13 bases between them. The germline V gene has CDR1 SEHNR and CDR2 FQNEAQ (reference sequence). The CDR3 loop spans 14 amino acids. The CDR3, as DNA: TGTGCCAGCAGCTCAGGACAGAGAAGAAACATTCAGTACTTC. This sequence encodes CASSSGQRRNIQYF.

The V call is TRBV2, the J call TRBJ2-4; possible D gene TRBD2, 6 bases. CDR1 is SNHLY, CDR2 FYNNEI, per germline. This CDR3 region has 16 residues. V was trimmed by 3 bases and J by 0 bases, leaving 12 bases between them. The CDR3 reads CASSEFSGLAKNIQYF. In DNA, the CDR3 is TGTGCCAGCAGTGAGTTTTCGGGACTAGCCAAAAACATTCAGTACTTC.

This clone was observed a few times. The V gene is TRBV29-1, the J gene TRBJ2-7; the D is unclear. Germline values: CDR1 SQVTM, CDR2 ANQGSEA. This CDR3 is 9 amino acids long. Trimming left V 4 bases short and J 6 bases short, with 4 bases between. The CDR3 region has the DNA TGCAGCGTTGTCTTCGAGCAGTACGTC. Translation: CSVVFEQYV.

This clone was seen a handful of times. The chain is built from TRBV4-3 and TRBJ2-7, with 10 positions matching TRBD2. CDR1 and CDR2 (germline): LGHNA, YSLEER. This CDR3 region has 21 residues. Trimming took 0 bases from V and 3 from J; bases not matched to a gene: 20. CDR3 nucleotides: TGCGCCAGCAGCCAAGATATCCGTGCGCTAGCGGGGGTTCCTAAGTTCTACGAGCAGTACTTC. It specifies CASSQDIRALAGVPKFYEQYF.

This CDR3 is CASSFSFRGQGYTF. CDR3 DNA: TGTGCCAGCAGCTTTTCCTTCCGCGGTCAGGGCTACACCTTC. The J gene is TRBJ1-2, the V gene TRBV5-6; D unresolved. Trimming cost V 2 bases and J 8 bases, with 16 bases left between them. This CDR3 spans 14 amino acids. Germline values: CDR1 SGHDT, CDR2 YYEEEE.